The sequence of this T cell receptor beta chain was determined in a study of shared clonotypes between healthy human individuals (dated by TCRdb to 2020 to 2022). Turning to the overall study: The cohort comprised a couple of women and three men aged 18 to 49 years. To increase sequencing depth and limit assay-specific biases, different laboratories used diverse techniques to prepare libraries and sequence TCR repertoires. For each donor, CD4 naive and CD4 memory were each given three plates, CD8 naive was given two plates, and CD8 memory was given one plate. Leukapheresis yielded between about 0.85 and 10 billion PBMCs per donor. The study deeply sequenced blood TCR repertoires of about 5 healthy adults to estimate repertoire size and the extent of clonotype sharing between individuals. Findings and caveats that apply to the study as a whole: Sampling was restricted to blood, and TCR repertoires in tissues likely differ from the TCR repertoires found in blood. Clonotypes shared by all four sorted-subset donors showed higher generation probabilities than non-shared clonotypes. When several donors were compared, the shared fraction of clonotypes was about 5% for naive CD4, about 4% for naive CD8, more than 2% for memory CD4, and 0.4% for memory CD8. Pairwise subsampling led to the expectation that sequencing depth would affect the degree of clonotype sharing among donors. Rarefaction of sorted-subset datasets indicated incomplete sequencing despite the large sequencing depth. The small number of donors limited the genetic and exposure-history diversity represented. Naive subsets generally had larger estimated clonotype richness than memory subsets.

About this clone: What this receptor recognizes is not known. No base qualities exist here, and no much larger clone lies one base off it.

TCR CDR3 regions were amplified from genomic DNA by multiplex PCR using the deep immunoSEQ assay. Extracted genomic DNA from each cell subset was distributed evenly across all wells of several immunoSEQ 96-well plates, and each plate was treated as a replicate. Each replicate PCR for sorted subsets received around 210 ng genomic DNA, equal to roughly 30,000 T cell genomes. Purified libraries were measured with a Qubit 3.0 fluorometer, size-checked on a Bioanalyzer 2100, and measured again with the KAPA Library Quantification kit. Each immunoSEQ 96-well plate was sequenced on its own single-read 150-cycle Illumina NextSeq 550 flow cell. Under the source paper's analysis protocol: Because the immunoSEQ output held only junctional sequences and lacked quality scores, the filtering could not match the filtering applied to full-length reads. Sequences were annotated with PyIR, a Python wrapper for IgBLAST v1.9, and V/J genes and CDR3 were assigned using IMGT germline references. Reads with weak V/J assignments (E-value above 1e-6), missing CDR3, stop codons, out-of-frame junctions, or ambiguous translated residues were removed. V3J clonotypes were defined as sequences sharing an identical inferred V gene, J gene, and CDR3 amino acid sequence. Percentage overlap between repertoires was calculated by dividing the number of shared unique clonotypes by the size of the smaller repertoire. RTK rarefaction, the Chao1 estimator, and Recon v2.1 estimates of unobserved clonotypes were used to assess repertoire richness. Generation probabilities were computed with OLGA for all TCRbeta clonotypes obtained by the gDNA method from four donors. In TCRdb, the immuneACCESS table is reduced to in-frame sequences with V and J assigned. These tables do not hold every clone; where another copy was compared, an unresolved V gene accounts for under half, and the others remain unexplained. V and J calls plus clone size are reproduced from that table; the DNA served to infer D and trimming. Present in this sample are approximately 1,500,000 clones, 96% of which were seen just once. The ten largest account for approximately 1.1% of the sample.

Sequences SGHAT (CDR1) and FQDESV (CDR2) are obtained from the germline V gene (reference sequence). Between the V and J ends, shortened by 0 bases and 5 bases respectively, the junction contains 7 bases. Spanning cysteine to phenylalanine, the CDR3 consists of 13 amino acids. Kept here is only the CDR3 DNA, which spans 39 bases and is read in frame from base 1. Healthy HIV-negative adults with no recently reported acute infections or vaccinations were included as donors. Every donor was a Caucasian adult residing in Nashville, Tennessee, USA. CD4+ T cells were enriched by magnetic negative selection, after which naive cells were positively selected on CD45RA and the negative fraction was taken as the memory subset. After blood collection by leukapheresis, PBMCs were isolated using Ficoll-Histopaque density gradient centrifugation and then cryopreserved in the vapor phase of liquid nitrogen. Purity and quantity of every magnetically sorted T cell population were checked by analytical flow cytometry. Genomic DNA was isolated from each sorted fraction and quantified by UV absorbance on a Nanodrop 2000c.

The sequence is built from TRBV11-1 and TRBJ1-1, with no D gene named confidently. The clonotype comes from a man aged 30 to 45 in good health. The sequenced sample consisted of naive CD4+ T cells sorted from blood. The cell subset or site label, as the study defines it: CD45RA+ positively selected. The nucleotide sequence is given as TGTGCCAGCAGCTTAGCAGGTAGGACTGAAGCTTTCTTT. This sequence encodes CASSLAGRTEAFF.